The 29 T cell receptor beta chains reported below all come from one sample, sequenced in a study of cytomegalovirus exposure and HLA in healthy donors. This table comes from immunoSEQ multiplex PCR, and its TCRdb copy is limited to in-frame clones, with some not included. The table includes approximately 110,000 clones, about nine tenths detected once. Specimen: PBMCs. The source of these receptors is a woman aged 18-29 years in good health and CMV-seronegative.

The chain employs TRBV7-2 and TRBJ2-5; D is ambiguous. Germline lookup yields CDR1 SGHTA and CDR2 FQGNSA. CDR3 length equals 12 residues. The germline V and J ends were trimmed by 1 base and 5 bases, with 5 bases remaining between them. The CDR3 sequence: CASSLVGETQYF. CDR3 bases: TGTGCCAGCAGCTTAGTGGGCGAGACCCAGTACTTC.

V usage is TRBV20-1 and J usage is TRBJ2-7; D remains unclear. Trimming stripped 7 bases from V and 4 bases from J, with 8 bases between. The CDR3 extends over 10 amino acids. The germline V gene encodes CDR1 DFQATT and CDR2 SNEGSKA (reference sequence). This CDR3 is CSVSGYEQYF. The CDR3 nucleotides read TGCAGTGTATCGGGTTACGAGCAGTACTTC.

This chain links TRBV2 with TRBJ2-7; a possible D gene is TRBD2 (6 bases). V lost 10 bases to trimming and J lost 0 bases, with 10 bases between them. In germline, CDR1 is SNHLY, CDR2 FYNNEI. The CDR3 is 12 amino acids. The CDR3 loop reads CATGGSSYEQYF. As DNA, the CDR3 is TGTGCCACTGGGGGGAGCTCCTACGAGCAGTACTTC.

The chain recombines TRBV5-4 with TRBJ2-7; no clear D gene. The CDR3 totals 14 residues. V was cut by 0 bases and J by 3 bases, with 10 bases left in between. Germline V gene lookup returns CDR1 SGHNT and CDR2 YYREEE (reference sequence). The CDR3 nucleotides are TGTGCCAGCAGCTTGGAGCTCACAGACTACGAGCAGTACTTC. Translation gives CASSLELTDYEQYF.

As DNA, the CDR3 is TGCGCCAGCAGCTTGAAGCCGGGACAGGGGTATGGCTACACCTTC. Translated: CASSLKPGQGYGYTF. This chain links TRBV5-1 with TRBJ1-2; 10 bases are a match to TRBD1. The germline V gene encodes CDR1 SGHRS and CDR2 YFSETQ. The CDR3 is 15 residues long. J was trimmed by 5 bases and V by 1 base; bases with no gene match: 5.

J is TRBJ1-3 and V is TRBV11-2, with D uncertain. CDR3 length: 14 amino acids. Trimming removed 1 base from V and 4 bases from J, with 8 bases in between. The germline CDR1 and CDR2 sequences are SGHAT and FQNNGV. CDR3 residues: CASSLGRGGNTIYF. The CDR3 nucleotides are TGTGCCAGCAGCTTAGGGCGCGGAGGAAACACCATATATTTT.

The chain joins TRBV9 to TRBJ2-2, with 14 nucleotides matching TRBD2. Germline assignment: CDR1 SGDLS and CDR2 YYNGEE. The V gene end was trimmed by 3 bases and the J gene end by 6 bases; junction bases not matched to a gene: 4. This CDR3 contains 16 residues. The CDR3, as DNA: TGTGCCAGCAGCGCGACTAGCGGGAGGGTATCCGGGGAGCTGTTTTTT. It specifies CASSATSGRVSGELFF.

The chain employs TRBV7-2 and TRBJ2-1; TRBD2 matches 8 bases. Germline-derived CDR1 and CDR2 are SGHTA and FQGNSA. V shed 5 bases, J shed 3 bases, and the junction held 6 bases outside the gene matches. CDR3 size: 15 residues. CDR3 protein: CASSPAGVLYNEQFF. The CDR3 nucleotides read TGTGCCAGCAGCCCAGCGGGAGTCCTCTACAATGAGCAGTTCTTC.

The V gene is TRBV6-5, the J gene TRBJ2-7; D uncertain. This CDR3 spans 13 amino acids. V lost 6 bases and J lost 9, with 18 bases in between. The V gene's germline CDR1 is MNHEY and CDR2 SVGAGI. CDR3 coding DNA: TGTGCCAGCAGACCACGAGGCTCCCTACGGCAGTACTTC. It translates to CASRPRGSLRQYF.

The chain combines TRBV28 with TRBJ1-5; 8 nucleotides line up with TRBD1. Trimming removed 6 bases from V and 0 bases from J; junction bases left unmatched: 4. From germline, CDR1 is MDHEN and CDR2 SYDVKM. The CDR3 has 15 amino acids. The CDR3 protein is CASSWTGYSNQPQHF. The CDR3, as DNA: TGTGCCAGCAGCTGGACAGGGTATAGCAATCAGCCCCAGCATTTT.

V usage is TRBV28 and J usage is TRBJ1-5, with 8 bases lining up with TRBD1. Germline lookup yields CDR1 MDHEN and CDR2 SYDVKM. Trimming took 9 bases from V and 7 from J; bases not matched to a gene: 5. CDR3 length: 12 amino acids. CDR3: CARDRDFQPQHF. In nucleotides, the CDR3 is TGTGCCAGGGACAGGGACTTCCAGCCCCAGCATTTT. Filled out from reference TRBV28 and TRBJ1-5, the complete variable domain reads DVKVTQSSRYLVKRTGEKVFLECVQDMDHENMFWYRQDPGLGLRLIYFSYDVKMKEKGDIPEGYSVSREKKERFSLILESASTNQTSMYLCARDRDFQPQHFGDGTRLSIL.

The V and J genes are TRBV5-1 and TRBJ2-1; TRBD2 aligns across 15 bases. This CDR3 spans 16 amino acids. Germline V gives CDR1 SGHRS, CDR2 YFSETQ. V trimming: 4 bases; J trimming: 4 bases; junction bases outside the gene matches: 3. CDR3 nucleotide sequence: TGCGCCAGCAGCCGAGGGACTAGCGGGGGGTACAATGAGCAGTTCTTC. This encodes CASSRGTSGGYNEQFF.

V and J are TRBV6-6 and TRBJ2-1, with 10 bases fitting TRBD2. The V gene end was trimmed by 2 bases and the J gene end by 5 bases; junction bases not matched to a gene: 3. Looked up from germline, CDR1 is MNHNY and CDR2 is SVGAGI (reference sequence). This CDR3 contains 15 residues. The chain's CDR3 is CASSYGLAGDNEQFF. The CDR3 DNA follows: TGTGCCAGCAGTTACGGTCTAGCGGGAGACAATGAGCAGTTCTTC.

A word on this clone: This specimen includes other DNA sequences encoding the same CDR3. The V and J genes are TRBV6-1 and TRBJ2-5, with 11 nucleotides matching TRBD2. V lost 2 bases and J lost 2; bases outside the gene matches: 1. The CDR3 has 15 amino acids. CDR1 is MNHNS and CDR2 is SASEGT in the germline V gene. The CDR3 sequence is CASSELAGGQETQYF. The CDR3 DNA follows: TGTGCCAGCAGTGAACTAGCGGGGGGACAAGAGACCCAGTACTTC.

The CDR3 sequence is CASSIRFAVGEGTDTQYF. The CDR3 bases are TGTGCCAGTAGTATTAGGTTCGCCGTCGGTGAGGGCACAGATACGCAGTATTTT. The gene calls are TRBV19 and TRBJ2-3; D is uncertain. Trimming stripped 3 bases from V and 1 base from J, with 20 bases between. This CDR3 spans 18 amino acids. Germline lookup yields CDR1 LNHDA and CDR2 SQIVND (reference sequence).

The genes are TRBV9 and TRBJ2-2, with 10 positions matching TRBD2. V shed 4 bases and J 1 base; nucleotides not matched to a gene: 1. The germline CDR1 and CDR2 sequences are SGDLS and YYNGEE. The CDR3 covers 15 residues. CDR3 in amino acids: CASSPSGGNTGELFF. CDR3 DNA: TGTGCCAGCAGCCCTAGCGGGGGGAACACCGGGGAGCTGTTTTTT.

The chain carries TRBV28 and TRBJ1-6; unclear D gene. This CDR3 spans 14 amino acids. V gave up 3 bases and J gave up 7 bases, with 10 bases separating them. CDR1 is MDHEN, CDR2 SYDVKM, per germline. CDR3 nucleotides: TGTGCCAGCAGTTTCGGACTTTCAAATTCACCCCTCCACTTT. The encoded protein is CASSFGLSNSPLHF.

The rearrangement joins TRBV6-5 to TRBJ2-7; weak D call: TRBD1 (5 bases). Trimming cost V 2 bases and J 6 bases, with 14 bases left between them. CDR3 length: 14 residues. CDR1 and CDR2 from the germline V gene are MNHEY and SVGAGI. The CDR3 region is CASSYVASGSEQYF. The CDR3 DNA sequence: TGTGCCAGCAGTTACGTCGCTTCAGGGTCCGAGCAGTACTTC.

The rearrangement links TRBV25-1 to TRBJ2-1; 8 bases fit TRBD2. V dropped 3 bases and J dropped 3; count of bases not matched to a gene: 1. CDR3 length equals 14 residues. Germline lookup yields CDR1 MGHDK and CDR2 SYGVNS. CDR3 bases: TGTGCCAGCAGTGACGGGGGGGACTACAATGAGCAGTTCTTC. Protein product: CASSDGGDYNEQFF.

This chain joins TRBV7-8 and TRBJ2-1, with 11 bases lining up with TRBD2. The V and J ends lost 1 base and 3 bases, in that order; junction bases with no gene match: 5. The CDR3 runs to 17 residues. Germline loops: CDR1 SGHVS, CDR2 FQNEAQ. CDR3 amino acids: CASSLGLAGGLYNEQFF. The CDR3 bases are TGTGCCAGCAGCTTAGGTTTAGCGGGAGGGCTCTACAATGAGCAGTTCTTC.

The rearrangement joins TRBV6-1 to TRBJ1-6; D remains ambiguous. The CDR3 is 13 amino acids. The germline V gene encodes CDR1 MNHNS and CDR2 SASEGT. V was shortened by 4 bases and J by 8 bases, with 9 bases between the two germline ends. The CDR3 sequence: CASSVYRDSPLHF. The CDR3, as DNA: TGTGCCAGCAGTGTATACAGAGATTCACCCCTCCACTTT.

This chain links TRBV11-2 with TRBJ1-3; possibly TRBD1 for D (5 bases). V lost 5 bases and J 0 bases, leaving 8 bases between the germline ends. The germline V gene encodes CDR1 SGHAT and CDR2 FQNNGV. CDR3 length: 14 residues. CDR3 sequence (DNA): TGTGCCAGCAGCCCAGGGCTCTCTGGAAACACCATATATTTT. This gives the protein CASSPGLSGNTIYF.

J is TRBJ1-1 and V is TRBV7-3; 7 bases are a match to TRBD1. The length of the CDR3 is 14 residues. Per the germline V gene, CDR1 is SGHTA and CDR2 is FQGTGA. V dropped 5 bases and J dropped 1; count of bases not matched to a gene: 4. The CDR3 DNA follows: TGTGCCAGCAGCCCGGGGACAGCGAACACTGAAGCTTTCTTT. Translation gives CASSPGTANTEAFF.

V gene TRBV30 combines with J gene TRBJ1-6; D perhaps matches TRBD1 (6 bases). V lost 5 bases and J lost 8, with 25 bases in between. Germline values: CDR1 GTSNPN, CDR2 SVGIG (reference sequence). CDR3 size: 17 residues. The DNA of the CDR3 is TGTGCCTGGGGACTGACCTCAGCTCTTAGGGGGTATTCACCCCTCCACTTT. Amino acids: CAWGLTSALRGYSPLHF.

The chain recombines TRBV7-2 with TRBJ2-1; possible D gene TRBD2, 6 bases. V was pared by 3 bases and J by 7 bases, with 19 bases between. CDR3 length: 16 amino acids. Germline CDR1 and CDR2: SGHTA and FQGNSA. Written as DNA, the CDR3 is TGTGCCAGCAGCTTTGAGCTAGCGACACCGAGTAATGAGCAGTTCTTC. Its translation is CASSFELATPSNEQFF.

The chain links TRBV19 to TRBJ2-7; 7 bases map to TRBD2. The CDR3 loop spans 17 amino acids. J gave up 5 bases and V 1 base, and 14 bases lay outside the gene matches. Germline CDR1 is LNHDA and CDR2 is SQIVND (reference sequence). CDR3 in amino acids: CASSIVVAGDRTHEQYF. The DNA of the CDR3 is TGTGCCAGTAGTATAGTTGTCGCGGGGGATCGGACTCACGAGCAGTACTTC.

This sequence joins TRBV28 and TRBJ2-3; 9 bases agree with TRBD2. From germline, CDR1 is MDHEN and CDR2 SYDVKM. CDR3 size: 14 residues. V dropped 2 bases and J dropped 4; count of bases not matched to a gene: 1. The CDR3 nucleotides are TGTGCCAGCAGTTTACTAGCGGGACCAGATACGCAGTATTTT. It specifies CASSLLAGPDTQYF.

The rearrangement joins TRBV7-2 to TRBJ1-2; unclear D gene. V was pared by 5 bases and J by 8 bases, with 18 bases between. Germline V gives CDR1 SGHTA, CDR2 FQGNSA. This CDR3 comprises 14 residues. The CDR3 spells CASSLTILPWGYTF. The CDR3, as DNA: TGTGCCAGCAGCCTGACAATCCTCCCTTGGGGCTACACCTTC.

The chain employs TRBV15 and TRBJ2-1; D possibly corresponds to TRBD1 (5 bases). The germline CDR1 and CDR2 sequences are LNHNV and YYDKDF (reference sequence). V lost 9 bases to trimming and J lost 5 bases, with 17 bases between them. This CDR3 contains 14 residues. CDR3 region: CATETDDLNNEQFF. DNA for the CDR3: TGTGCCACAGAGACAGACGACCTGAACAATGAGCAGTTCTTC. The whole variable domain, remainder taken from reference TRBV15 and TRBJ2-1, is DAMVIQNPRYQVTQFGKPVTLSCSQTLNHNVMYWYQQKSSQAPKLLFHYYDKDFNNEADTPDNFQSRRPNTSFCFLDIRSPGLGDTAMYLCATETDDLNNEQFFGPGTRLTVL.